The clone carrying this TCR beta chain was observed a single time. Its antigen is unidentified. This CDR3 contains 17 residues. Per germline, CDR1 SGHTA and CDR2 FQGNSA. V lost 1 base and J lost 2; bases outside the gene matches: 8. Using immunoSEQ multiplex PCR, the repertoire was profiled, and TCRdb retains in-frame clones only, with some absent. The data show about 110,000 clones, with approximately 90% seen just once and roughly a sixth held by the top ten. The sample is drawn from a study of T cell responses to AZD1222 COVID-19 vaccine. Findings and limits, study-wide: Among the donors, most were white British and more were female, and clonal diversity was possibly underestimated.

The genes are TRBV7-2 and TRBJ1-3; 7 positions agree with TRBD1. The specimen was peripheral blood, collected on day 0 of AZD1222 vaccination. This clonotype originated in an adult in good health. The CDR3 nucleotides are TGTGCCAGCAGCTTAGGATTGTTCAGGGGGGCTGGAAACACCATATATTTT. Amino acids: CASSLGLFRGAGNTIYF.